These T cell receptor beta chains were read from a single sample in a study of vaccination and CD4 T cells after COVID-19. In TCRdb, the PCR reads were re-called with MiXCR into one record per CDR3 protein. The sample shows around 5,200 distinct CDR3 sequences, approximately 40% of them seen only once. These receptors are not linked to any known antigen. The source material was CD4+ T cells from blood, cultured in vitro. The receptors here all came from a human donor in good health. CDR3s include the opening cysteine and the closing phenylalanine or tryptophan. The D gene is left open where the match is weak. Size tells how often a clone was seen (once, few, many) or the class of an expanded clone, and some rows leave it out.

few,TRBJ1-1,TRBD1,TRBV6-1,TGTGCCAGCAGTCCGGGACAGGGGAAGAACATGAACACTGAAGCTTTCTTT,CASSPGQGKNMNTEAFF
NA,TRBJ1-3,NA,TRBV24-1,TGTGCCACCAGTGAACCCTATAGCGCCATATATTTT,CATSEPYSAIYF
NA,TRBJ2-3,NA,TRBV6-1,TGTGCCAGCAGTGCTCGTGGGGTAGATACGCAGTATTTT,CASSARGVDTQYF
NA,TRBJ1-1,NA,TRBV21-1,TGTGCCAGCAGCAAAGATAGGGGGCAGAACACTGAAGCTTTCTTT,CASSKDRGQNTEAFF
few,TRBJ1-2,NA,TRBV7-8,TGTGCCAGCAGCTTAGAACAGTTTTATGGCTACACCTTC,CASSLEQFYGYTF
NA,TRBJ1-1,NA,TRBV7-9,TGTGCCAGCAGCCTGGAGACGGGGCAAGAAGCTTTCTTT,CASSLETGQEAFF
few,TRBJ1-1,NA,TRBV2,TGTGCCAGCAGTATTCTGGGGTGGACTGAAGCTTTCTTT,CASSILGWTEAFF
NA,TRBJ1-2,NA,TRBV6-1,TGTGCCAGCAGTGATTCGACAGTCATGGGCTACACCTTC,CASSDSTVMGYTF
NA,TRBJ2-2,NA,TRBV7-8,TGTGCCCATACGGACACGAACACCGGGGAGCTGTTTTTT,CAHTDTNTGELFF
NA,TRBJ2-3,NA,TRBV11-2,TGTGCCAGCAGCCGGGACAGCACAGATACGCAGTATTTT,CASSRDSTDTQYF
NA,TRBJ2-2,TRBD2,TRBV7-6,TGTGCCAGCAGTCAAACCCTAGCGGGGAACGGGGAGCTGTTTTTT,CASSQTLAGNGELFF
once,TRBJ1-1,NA,TRBV19,TGTGCCAGTAGTCTCGGACGGGCTGCTACTGAAGCTTTCTTT,CASSLGRAATEAFF
NA,TRBJ1-6,NA,TRBV7-9,TGTGCCAGCAGCGCCCACGGGACCAACCGCTCACCCCTCCACTTT,CASSAHGTNRSPLHF
medium-sized,TRBJ2-3,TRBD1,TRBV14,TGTGCCAGCAGCCAAGAGACAGGGTCGAGCACAGATACGCAGTATTTT,CASSQETGSSTDTQYF
few,TRBJ2-3,TRBD2,TRBV11-2,TGTGCCAGCAGTTTAGGGATAGCGGGGGTCACAGATACGCAGTATTTT,CASSLGIAGVTDTQYF
few,TRBJ1-1,NA,TRBV6-1,TGTGCCAGTACAGTTGTAAACACTGAAGCTTTCTTT,CASTVVNTEAFF
few,TRBJ1-1,TRBD1,TRBV19,TGTGCCAGTAGTTCGGGACAGGGCACTGAAGCTTTCTTT,CASSSGQGTEAFF
few,TRBJ1-6,NA,TRBV6-2/TRBV6-3,TGTGCCAGCAGTCACGGGTCCAAGGCTAGCTCACCCCTCCACTTT,CASSHGSKASSPLHF
few,TRBJ2-5,NA,TRBV20-1,TGCAGTGCCAAGCGCCGGGGGGCTGGGGAGACCCAGTACTTC,CSAKRRGAGETQYF
NA,TRBJ1-1,NA,TRBV11-2,TGTGCCAGCAGCTTATGGCCCCTAAGGCTAGGGGTGGACACTGAAGCTTTCTTT,CASSLWPLRLGVDTEAFF
once,TRBJ1-1,TRBD1,TRBV5-5,TGTGCCAGCAGCTTGGTGGCAGGGGGAAAGAGGGACACTGAAGCTTTCTTT,CASSLVAGGKRDTEAFF
few,TRBJ1-2,TRBD1,TRBV6-1,TGTGCCAGCAGCACAACCCAGGGGGCGGGGGGCTACACCTTC,CASSTTQGAGGYTF
NA,TRBJ1-5,TRBD1,TRBV2,TGTGCCAGCAGCTTTGGGACAGGTAGATATCAGCCCCAGCATTTT,CASSFGTGRYQPQHF
once,TRBJ1-6,NA,TRBV10-2,TGCGCCACCTCCGGGCCGGGGAATTCACCCCTCCACTTT,CATSGPGNSPLHF
NA,TRBJ1-2,TRBD1,TRBV19,TGTGCCAGTAGTATAGCCAGGGGGGGGTACGGCTACACCTTC,CASSIARGGYGYTF
medium-sized,TRBJ1-5,NA,TRBV7-9,TGTGCCAGCAGCTTGGGATATCAGCCCCAGCATTTT,CASSLGYQPQHF
NA,TRBJ1-2,NA,TRBV12-5,TGTGCTAGTGGTTTGTCCCCCCAGAGGGTCGGCTATGGCTACACCTTC,CASGLSPQRVGYGYTF
medium-sized,TRBJ2-7,TRBD1,TRBV11-3,TGTGCCAGCAGGGGTAGTGGACAGGGATTCTACGAGCAGTACTTC,CASRGSGQGFYEQYF
NA,TRBJ2-1,NA,TRBV5-1,TGCGCCAGCAGCCTGCAGGGGATCGGCTACAATGAGCAGTTCTTC,CASSLQGIGYNEQFF
once,TRBJ2-1,NA,TRBV24-1,TGTGCCACCAGCTCTGAGGGGGGGCTCTACAATGAGCAGTTCTTC,CATSSEGGLYNEQFF
few,TRBJ1-1,NA,TRBV19,TGTGCCAGTACTGCAGGGATCACTGAAGCTTTCTTT,CASTAGITEAFF
few,TRBJ1-3,NA,TRBV7-3,TGTGCCAGCAGCCCCCAGCCGGGACTCTCTGGAAACACCATATATTTT,CASSPQPGLSGNTIYF
NA,TRBJ2-1,NA,TRBV7-9,TGTGCCAGCAGCTTATCGATCGTTAACAATGAGCAGTTCTTC,CASSLSIVNNEQFF
NA,TRBJ2-7,TRBD1,TRBV6-1,TGTGCCACCTCGTTTTACGGACAGGGGTCCTACGAGCAGTACTTC,CATSFYGQGSYEQYF
NA,TRBJ2-5,NA,TRBV27,TGTGCCAGCAGCCAACGGGTTCTCCAAGAGACCCAGTACTTC,CASSQRVLQETQYF
few,TRBJ2-7,NA,TRBV15,TGTGCCACCAGCAGAGATGCGGAGAGTAGGGTACGGTCTCACGAGCAGTACTTC,CATSRDAESRVRSHEQYF
few,TRBJ1-1,NA,TRBV19,TGTGCCAGTAAAGAATCCCTTGGTGAAACTGAAGCTTTCTTT,CASKESLGETEAFF
few,TRBJ2-7,NA,TRBV2,TGTGCCAGCAAGCAGACCTACGAGCAGTACTTC,CASKQTYEQYF
few,TRBJ1-1,NA,TRBV7-9,TGTGCCAGCAGCTTAATAGGGGTTGTGGGTGAAGCTTTCTTT,CASSLIGVVGEAFF